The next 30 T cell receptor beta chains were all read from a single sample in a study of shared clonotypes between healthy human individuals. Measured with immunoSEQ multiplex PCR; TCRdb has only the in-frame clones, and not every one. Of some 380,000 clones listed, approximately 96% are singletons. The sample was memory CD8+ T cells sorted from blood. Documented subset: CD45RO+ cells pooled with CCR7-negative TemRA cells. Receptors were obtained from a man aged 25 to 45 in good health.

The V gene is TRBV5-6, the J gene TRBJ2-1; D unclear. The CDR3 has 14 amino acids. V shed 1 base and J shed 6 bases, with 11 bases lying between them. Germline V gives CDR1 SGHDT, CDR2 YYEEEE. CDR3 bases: TGTGCCAGCAGCTTGACCATGTCGTCCAATGAGCAGTTCTTC. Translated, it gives CASSLTMSSNEQFF.

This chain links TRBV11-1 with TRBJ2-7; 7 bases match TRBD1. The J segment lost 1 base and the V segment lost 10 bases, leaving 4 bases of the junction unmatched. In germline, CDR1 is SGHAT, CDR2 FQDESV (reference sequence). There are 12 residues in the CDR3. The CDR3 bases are TGTGCCACCAGGGGACAGTCCTACGAGCAGTACTTC. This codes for CATRGQSYEQYF.

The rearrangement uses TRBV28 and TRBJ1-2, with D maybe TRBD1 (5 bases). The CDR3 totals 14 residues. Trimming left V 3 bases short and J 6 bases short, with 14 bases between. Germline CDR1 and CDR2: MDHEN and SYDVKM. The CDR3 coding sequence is TGTGCCAGCAGTTTCGGGCAGGGCCGGGATGGCTACACCTTC. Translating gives CASSFGQGRDGYTF.

Here the CDR3 DNA reads TGTGCCAGCAGTTCAGGACTAATTAGCTACAATGAGCAGTTCTTC. Translating gives CASSSGLISYNEQFF. This chain joins TRBV6-5 and TRBJ2-1; a possible D gene is TRBD2 (6 bases). V gave up 4 bases and J gave up 3 bases, with 13 bases separating them. Germline V gives CDR1 MNHEY, CDR2 SVGAGI. This CDR3 has 15 amino acids.

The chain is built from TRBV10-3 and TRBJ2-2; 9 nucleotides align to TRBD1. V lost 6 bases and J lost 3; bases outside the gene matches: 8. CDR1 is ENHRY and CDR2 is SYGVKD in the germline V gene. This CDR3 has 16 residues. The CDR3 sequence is CAIRPGTGGDTGELFF. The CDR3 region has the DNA TGTGCCATCAGACCAGGAACAGGGGGCGACACCGGGGAGCTGTTTTTT.

For the CDR3, the DNA is TGCGCCAGCAGCCGTGCTGAGAGGGAGACCCAGTACTTC. Translated, it gives CASSRAERETQYF. V usage is TRBV5-1 and J usage is TRBJ2-5; D ambiguous. Trimming left V 4 bases short and J 5 bases short, with 12 bases between. This CDR3 spans 13 amino acids. In germline, CDR1 is SGHRS, CDR2 YFSETQ.

The DNA of the CDR3 is TGTGCCAGCAGCTTAGGGGCCCCGGGACTAGCGGGATACAATGAGCAGTTCTTC. It codes for CASSLGAPGLAGYNEQFF. The gene calls are TRBV11-2 and TRBJ2-1; 13 bases are a match to TRBD2. The V gene's germline CDR1 is SGHAT and CDR2 FQNNGV. The CDR3 runs 18 residues. V was clipped by 1 base and J by 4 bases; unmatched bases: 7.

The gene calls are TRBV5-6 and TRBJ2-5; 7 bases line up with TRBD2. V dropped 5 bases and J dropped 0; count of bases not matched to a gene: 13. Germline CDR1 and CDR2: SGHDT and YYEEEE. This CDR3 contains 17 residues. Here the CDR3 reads CASSSILAATYQETQYF. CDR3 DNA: TGTGCCAGCAGTTCAATTCTAGCGGCTACGTACCAAGAGACCCAGTACTTC.

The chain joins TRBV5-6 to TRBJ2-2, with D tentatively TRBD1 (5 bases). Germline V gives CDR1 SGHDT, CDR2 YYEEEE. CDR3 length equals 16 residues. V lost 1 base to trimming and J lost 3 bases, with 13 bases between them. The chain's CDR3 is CASSLYRKTDTGELFF. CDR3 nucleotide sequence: TGTGCCAGCAGCTTGTACAGGAAGACGGACACCGGGGAGCTGTTTTTT. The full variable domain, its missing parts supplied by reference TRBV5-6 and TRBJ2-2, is DAGVTQSPTHLIKTRGQQVTLRCSPKSGHDTVSWYQQALGQGPQFIFQYYEEEERQRGNFPDRFSGHQFPNYSSELNVNALLLGDSALYLCASSLYRKTDTGELFFGEGSRLTVL.

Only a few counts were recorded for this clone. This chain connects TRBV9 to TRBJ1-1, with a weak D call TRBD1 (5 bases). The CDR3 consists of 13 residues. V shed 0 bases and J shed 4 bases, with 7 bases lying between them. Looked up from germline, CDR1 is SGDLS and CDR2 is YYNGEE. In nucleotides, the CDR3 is TGTGCCAGCAGCGTAGTTCAGGGCACTGAAGCTTTCTTT. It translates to CASSVVQGTEAFF.

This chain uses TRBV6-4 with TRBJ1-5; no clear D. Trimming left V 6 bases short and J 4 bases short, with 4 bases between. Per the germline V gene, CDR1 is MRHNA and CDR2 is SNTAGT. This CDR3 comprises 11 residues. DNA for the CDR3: TGTGCCAGCAGGAGGAATCAGCCCCAGCATTTT. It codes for CASRRNQPQHF.

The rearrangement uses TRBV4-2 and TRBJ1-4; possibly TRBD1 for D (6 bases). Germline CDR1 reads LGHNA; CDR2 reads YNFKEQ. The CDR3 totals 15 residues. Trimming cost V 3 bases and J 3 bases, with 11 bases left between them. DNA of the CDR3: TGTGCCAGCAGCCACCGGGACAACCCTAATGAAAAACTGTTTTTT. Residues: CASSHRDNPNEKLFF.

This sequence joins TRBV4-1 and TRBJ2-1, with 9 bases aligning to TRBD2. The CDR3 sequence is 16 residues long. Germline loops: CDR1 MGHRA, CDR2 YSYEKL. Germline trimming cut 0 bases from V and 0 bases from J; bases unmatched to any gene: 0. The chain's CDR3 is CASSQELAGSYNEQFF. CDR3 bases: TGCGCCAGCAGCCAAGAACTAGCGGGCTCCTACAATGAGCAGTTCTTC.

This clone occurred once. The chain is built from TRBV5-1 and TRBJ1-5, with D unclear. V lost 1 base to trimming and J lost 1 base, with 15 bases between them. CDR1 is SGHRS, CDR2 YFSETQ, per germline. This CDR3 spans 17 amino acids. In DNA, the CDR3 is TGCGCCAGCAGCTTGAAAGCTAGCCCCGAGAGCAATCAGCCCCAGCATTTT. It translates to CASSLKASPESNQPQHF.

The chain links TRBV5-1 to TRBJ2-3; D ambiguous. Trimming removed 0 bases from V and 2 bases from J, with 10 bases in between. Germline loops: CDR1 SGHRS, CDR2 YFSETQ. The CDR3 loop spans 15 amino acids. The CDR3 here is CASSLDGANTDTQYF. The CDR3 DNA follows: TGCGCCAGCAGCTTGGACGGCGCGAACACAGATACGCAGTATTTT.

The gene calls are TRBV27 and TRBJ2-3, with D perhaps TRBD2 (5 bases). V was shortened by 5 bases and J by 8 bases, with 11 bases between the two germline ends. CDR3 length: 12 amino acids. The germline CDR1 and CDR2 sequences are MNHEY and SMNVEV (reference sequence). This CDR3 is CASSPGRGTQYF. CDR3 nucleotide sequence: TGTGCCAGCAGTCCGGGTCGGGGTACGCAGTATTTT.

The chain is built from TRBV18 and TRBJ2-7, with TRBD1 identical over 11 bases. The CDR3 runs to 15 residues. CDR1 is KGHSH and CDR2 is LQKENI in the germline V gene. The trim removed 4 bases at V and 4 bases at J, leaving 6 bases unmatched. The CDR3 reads CASSLPGQGAYEQYF. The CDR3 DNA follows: TGTGCCAGCTCACTCCCAGGACAGGGGGCTTACGAGCAGTACTTC. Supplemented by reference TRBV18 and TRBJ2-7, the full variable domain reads NAGVMQNPRHLVRRRGQEARLRCSPMKGHSHVYWYRQLPEEGLKFMVYLQKENIIDESGMPKERFSAEFPKEGPSILRIQQVVRGDSAAYFCASSLPGQGAYEQYFGPGTRLTVT.

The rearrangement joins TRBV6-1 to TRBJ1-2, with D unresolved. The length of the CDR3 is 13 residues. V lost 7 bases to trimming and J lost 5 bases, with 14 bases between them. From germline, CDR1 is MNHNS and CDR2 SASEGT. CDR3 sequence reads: CASKGRQTYGYTF. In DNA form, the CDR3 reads TGTGCCAGCAAGGGCAGACAAACTTATGGCTACACCTTC.

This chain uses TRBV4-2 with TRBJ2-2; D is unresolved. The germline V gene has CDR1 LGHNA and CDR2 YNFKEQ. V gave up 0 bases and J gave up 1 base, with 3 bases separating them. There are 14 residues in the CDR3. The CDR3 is CASSQERNTGELFF. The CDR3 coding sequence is TGTGCCAGCAGCCAAGAGCGGAACACCGGGGAGCTGTTTTTT.

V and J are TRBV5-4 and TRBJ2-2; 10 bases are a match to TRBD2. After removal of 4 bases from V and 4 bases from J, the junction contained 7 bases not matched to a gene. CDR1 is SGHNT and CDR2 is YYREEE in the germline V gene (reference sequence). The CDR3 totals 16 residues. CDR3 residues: CASSPLAGDPTGELFF. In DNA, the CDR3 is TGTGCCAGCAGCCCCCTAGCGGGAGACCCCACCGGGGAGCTGTTTTTT.

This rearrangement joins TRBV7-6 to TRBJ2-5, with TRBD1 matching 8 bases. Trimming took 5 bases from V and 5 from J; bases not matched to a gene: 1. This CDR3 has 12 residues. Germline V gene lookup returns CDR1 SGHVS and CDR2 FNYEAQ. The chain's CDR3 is CASSRDRETQYF. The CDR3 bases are TGTGCCAGCAGCCGGGACAGGGAGACCCAGTACTTC.

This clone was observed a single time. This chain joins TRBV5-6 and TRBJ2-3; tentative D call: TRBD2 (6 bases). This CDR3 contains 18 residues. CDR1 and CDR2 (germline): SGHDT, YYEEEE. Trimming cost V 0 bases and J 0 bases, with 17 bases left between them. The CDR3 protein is CASSLAFGSGTSTDTQYF. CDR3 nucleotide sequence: TGTGCCAGCAGCTTGGCCTTCGGGAGCGGAACTAGCACAGATACGCAGTATTTT.

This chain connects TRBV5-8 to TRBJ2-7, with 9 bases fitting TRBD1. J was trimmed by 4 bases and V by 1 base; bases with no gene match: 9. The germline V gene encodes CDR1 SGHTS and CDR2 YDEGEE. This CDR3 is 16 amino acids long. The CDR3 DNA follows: TGTGCCAGCAGCTTGTCAAGGGGGGGACAGGGATACGAGCAGTACTTC. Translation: CASSLSRGGQGYEQYF.

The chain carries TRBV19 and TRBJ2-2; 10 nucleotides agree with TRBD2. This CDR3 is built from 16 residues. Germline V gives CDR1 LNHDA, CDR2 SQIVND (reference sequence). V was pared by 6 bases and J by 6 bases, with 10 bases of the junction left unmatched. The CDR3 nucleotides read TGTGCCAGTAGAGTTACTAGCGGGACAGGTTCCGGGGAGCTGTTTTTT. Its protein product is CASRVTSGTGSGELFF.

The CDR3 reads CASSLYHFRAGGPYEQYF. As DNA, the CDR3 is TGTGCCAGCAGCCTCTACCACTTTCGAGCGGGAGGTCCCTACGAGCAGTACTTC. The V and J genes are TRBV2 and TRBJ2-7, with TRBD2 matching 9 bases. There are 18 residues in the CDR3. Germline assignment: CDR1 SNHLY and CDR2 FYNNEI. V gave up 6 bases and J gave up 2 bases; unmatched junction bases: 17.

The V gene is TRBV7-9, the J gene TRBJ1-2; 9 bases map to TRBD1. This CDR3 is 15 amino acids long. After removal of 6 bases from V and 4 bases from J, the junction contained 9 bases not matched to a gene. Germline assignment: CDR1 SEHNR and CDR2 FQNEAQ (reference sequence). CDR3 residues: CASSFFDRGSYGYTF. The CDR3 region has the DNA TGTGCCAGCAGTTTCTTTGACAGGGGGAGCTATGGCTACACCTTC.

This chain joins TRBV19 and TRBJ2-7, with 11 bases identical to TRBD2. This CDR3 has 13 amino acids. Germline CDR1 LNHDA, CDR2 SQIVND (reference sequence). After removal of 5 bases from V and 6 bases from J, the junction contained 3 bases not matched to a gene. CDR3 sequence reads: CASSWLAGGEQYF. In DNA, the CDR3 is TGTGCCAGTAGTTGGCTAGCGGGAGGCGAGCAGTACTTC.

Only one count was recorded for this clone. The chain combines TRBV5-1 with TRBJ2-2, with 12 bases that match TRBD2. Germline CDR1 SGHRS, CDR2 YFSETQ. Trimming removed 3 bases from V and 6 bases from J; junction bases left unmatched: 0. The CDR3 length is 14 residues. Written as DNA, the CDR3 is TGCGCCAGCAGCTCTAGCGGGAGGGCCGGGGAGCTGTTTTTT. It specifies CASSSSGRAGELFF.

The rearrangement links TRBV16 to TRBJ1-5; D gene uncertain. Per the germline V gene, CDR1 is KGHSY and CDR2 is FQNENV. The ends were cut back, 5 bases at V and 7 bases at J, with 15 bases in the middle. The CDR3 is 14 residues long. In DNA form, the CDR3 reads TGTGCCAGCAGCAAGGGCCTCGACGGACAGCCCCAGCATTTT. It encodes CASSKGLDGQPQHF.

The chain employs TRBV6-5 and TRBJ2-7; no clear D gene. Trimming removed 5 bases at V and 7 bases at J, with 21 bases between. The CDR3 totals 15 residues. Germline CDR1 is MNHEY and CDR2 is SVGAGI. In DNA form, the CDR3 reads TGTGCCAGCAGTACTGGGTGGAGAAGGGTAAGGGAGCAGTACTTC. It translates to CASSTGWRRVREQYF.